The 16 T cell receptor beta chains below were found in one sample sequenced in a study of persistence of HIV-infected CD4 T cells. Anti-CD3/anti-CD28 beads served as a nonspecific positive control stimulus. Sorting of responding CD4+ T cells relied on upregulated CD40 ligand together with CD69. The libraries were made with immunoSEQ version 4 in survey mode. Clones were read by immunoSEQ multiplex PCR, and TCRdb kept only the in-frame ones, dropping some. The sample has under 45,000 clones; more than 80% are singletons. Their recognized antigens are unknown. The sample was CD4+ T cells sorted from PBMCs after roughly 17-hour stimulation, taken from a patient who received antiretroviral therapy. The source of these receptors is an adult man with HIV who was CMV-seropositive.

The V and J genes are TRBV7-9 and TRBJ1-2; TRBD1 aligns across 7 bases. The CDR3 runs to 16 residues. Germline trimming cut 4 bases from V and 0 bases from J; bases unmatched to any gene: 8. In germline, CDR1 is SEHNR, CDR2 FQNEAQ (reference sequence). The CDR3 loop is CASSSAARGTNYGYTF. CDR3 in DNA: TGTGCCAGCAGCTCGGCGGCCAGGGGGACTAACTATGGCTACACCTTC.

The chain employs TRBV28 and TRBJ2-7; D might be TRBD1 (5 bases). Germline CDR1 and CDR2: MDHEN and SYDVKM. The CDR3 has 11 residues. Trimming stripped 4 bases from V and 7 bases from J, with 8 bases between. CDR3 sequence reads: CASSWKGEQYF. DNA for the CDR3: TGTGCCAGCAGTTGGAAGGGGGAGCAGTACTTC.

This chain connects TRBV5-8 to TRBJ2-3, with 7 bases identical to TRBD2. Trimming took 0 bases from V and 6 from J; bases not matched to a gene: 4. The CDR3 spans 14 residues. The germline V gene encodes CDR1 SGHTS and CDR2 YDEGEE. This chain's CDR3 is CASSLGLASDTQYF. The CDR3 coding sequence is TGTGCCAGCAGCTTGGGACTAGCAAGTGATACGCAGTATTTT. The whole variable domain, filled in from reference TRBV5-8 and TRBJ2-3, reads EAGVTQSPTHLIKTRGQQATLRCSPISGHTSVYWYQQALGLGLQFLLWYDEGEERNRGNFPPRFSGRQFPNYSSELNVNALELEDSALYLCASSLGLASDTQYFGPGTRLTVL.

This rearrangement joins TRBV4-2 to TRBJ2-1, with 9 bases that match TRBD2. Germline V lookup: CDR1 LGHNA, CDR2 YNFKEQ. V was clipped by 0 bases and J by 7 bases; unmatched bases: 4. The CDR3 loop spans 15 amino acids. The CDR3 bases are TGTGCCAGCAGCCAAGAAGGGCGGGGGGGTAATGAGCAGTTCTTC. It specifies CASSQEGRGGNEQFF.

The chain uses TRBV4-2 and TRBJ2-2; D is unclear. The CDR3 covers 15 residues. Between the trimmed V and J ends, which lost 0 bases and 0 bases, there was a span of 5 bases. Germline V gives CDR1 LGHNA, CDR2 YNFKEQ. Here the CDR3 DNA reads TGTGCCAGCAGCCAAGAATATGCGAACACCGGGGAGCTGTTTTTT. Translation gives CASSQEYANTGELFF.

The V gene is TRBV19, the J gene TRBJ1-4, with D hard to call. Germline-derived CDR1 and CDR2 are LNHDA and SQIVND (reference sequence). Between the trimmed V and J ends, which lost 7 bases and 0 bases, there was a span of 12 bases. The CDR3 consists of 15 residues. CDR3 protein: CASTLDPATNEKLFF. CDR3 bases: TGTGCCAGTACCCTCGACCCTGCAACTAATGAAAAACTGTTTTTT.

The rearrangement uses TRBV5-1 and TRBJ1-3, with TRBD1 matching over 7 bases. The V segment lost 4 bases and the J segment 0 bases; nucleotides outside the gene matches: 13. The germline CDR1 and CDR2 sequences are SGHRS and YFSETQ. The length of the CDR3 is 18 residues. In DNA, the CDR3 is TGCGCCAGCAGCCCGACAGGGCAAACGTCTCTCTCTGGAAACACCATATATTTT. It is translated as CASSPTGQTSLSGNTIYF. The full variable domain, completed using reference TRBV5-1 and TRBJ1-3, is KAGVTQTPRYLIKTRGQQVTLSCSPISGHRSVSWYQQTPGQGLQFLFEYFSETQRNKGNFPGRFSGRQFSNSRSEMNVSTLELGDSALYLCASSPTGQTSLSGNTIYFGEGSWLTVV.

In DNA form, the CDR3 reads TGCGCCAGCAGCTTGGACGGACAGGGGAACACTGAAGCTTTCTTT. Its protein is CASSLDGQGNTEAFF. The genes are TRBV5-1 and TRBJ1-1; 8 positions match TRBD1. From germline, CDR1 is SGHRS and CDR2 YFSETQ. Trimming cost V 0 bases and J 1 base; bases outside gene matches: 2. CDR3 size: 15 residues. Using reference TRBV5-1 and TRBJ1-1 for the parts outside the CDR3, the full variable domain is KAGVTQTPRYLIKTRGQQVTLSCSPISGHRSVSWYQQTPGQGLQFLFEYFSETQRNKGNFPGRFSGRQFSNSRSEMNVSTLELGDSALYLCASSLDGQGNTEAFFGQGTRLTVV.

The chain couples TRBV11-3 to TRBJ2-3; D remains ambiguous. Between the trimmed V and J ends, which lost 5 bases and 0 bases, there was a span of 12 bases. The germline gives CDR1 SGHNT, CDR2 YENEEA. The CDR3 is 15 residues long. The CDR3 sequence is CASSATLLSTDTQYF. The DNA of the CDR3 is TGTGCCAGCAGCGCCACCTTGCTTAGCACAGATACGCAGTATTTT.

The rearrangement links TRBV5-1 to TRBJ1-4; a weak D match, TRBD1 (6 bases). The CDR3 contains 15 residues. CDR1 and CDR2 from the germline V gene are SGHRS and YFSETQ. The ends were cut back, 3 bases at V and 5 bases at J, with 14 bases in the middle. CDR3 sequence: CASSSGGRANEKLFF. CDR3 bases: TGCGCCAGCAGCTCCGGGGGCAGGGCGAATGAAAAACTGTTTTTT.

The rearrangement links TRBV7-2 to TRBJ2-2; D is perhaps TRBD1 (6 bases). Trimming took off 6 bases at V and 0 bases at J, with 8 bases between the two ends. Germline loops: CDR1 SGHTA, CDR2 FQGNSA. This CDR3 contains 14 residues. CDR3 residues: CASRGTPNTGELFF. CDR3 in DNA: TGTGCCAGCAGGGGGACACCGAACACCGGGGAGCTGTTTTTT. The variable domain in full, completed from reference TRBV7-2 and TRBJ2-2, reads GAGVSQSPSNKVTEKGKDVELRCDPISGHTALYWYRQSLGQGLEFLIYFQGNSAPDKSGLPSDRFSAERTGGSVSTLTIQRTQQEDSAVYLCASRGTPNTGELFFGEGSRLTVL.

The rearrangement joins TRBV12-5 to TRBJ2-4; D not resolved. This CDR3 has 13 residues. The V end lost 7 bases, the J end lost 6 bases, and 13 bases lay between the germline ends. Germline values: CDR1 LGHNT, CDR2 FRNRAP. The CDR3 sequence is CASAPTDRNIQYF. Written as DNA, the CDR3 is TGTGCTAGTGCCCCGACGGATCGAAACATTCAGTACTTC.

A single count supports this clone. The chain carries TRBV6-5 and TRBJ1-2, with a tentative D call TRBD1 (6 bases). There are 13 residues in the CDR3. V lost 6 bases and J lost 5, with 13 bases in between. Per germline, CDR1 MNHEY and CDR2 SVGAGI. DNA for the CDR3: TGTGCCAGCAGGATCGGACAGAAGTATGGCTACACCTTC. It yields the protein CASRIGQKYGYTF.

A single count supports this clone. The rearrangement joins TRBV7-9 to TRBJ2-7, with D possibly called TRBD1 or TRBD2 (11 bases each). The CDR3 is made up of 17 amino acids. Germline assignment: CDR1 SEHNR and CDR2 FQNEAQ (reference sequence). V lost 6 bases, J lost 4 bases, and 25 bases lay in between. CDR3 residues: CASSSGTGGLAVYEQYF. CDR3 in DNA: TGTGCCAGCAGTTCCGGGACAGGGGGACTAGCGGTATACGAGCAGTACTTC.

This clone was observed a few times. Germline and junction disagree at one end, which may indicate a read error. J is TRBJ2-7 and V is TRBV6-6; 10 nucleotides match TRBD1. CDR3 size: 15 residues. CDR1 and CDR2 (germline): MNHNY, SVGAGI (reference sequence). This CDR3 reads CASSDSGTGAYEQYF. The CDR3 coding sequence is TGTGCCAGCAGTGACTCGGGGACAGGGGCCTACGAGCAGTACTTC.

The V and J genes are TRBV6-1 and TRBJ1-6; D perhaps matches TRBD1 (5 bases). This CDR3 region has 15 residues. With 2 bases removed from V and 7 bases from J, the gap between germline ends came to 12 bases. Germline CDR1 MNHNS, CDR2 SASEGT. CDR3 amino acids: CASSELGPRNSPLHF. Written as DNA, the CDR3 is TGTGCCAGCAGTGAACTGGGACCGCGCAATTCACCCCTCCACTTT.